This is a list of T cell receptor beta chains from one sample in a study of CD8 T cells in Susac syndrome. TCRdb passed the immunoSEQ multiplex PCR reads through MiXCR, listing each CDR3 protein once. The sample consists of roughly 80,000 distinct CDR3 sequences, roughly 90% of them appearing once. Sequencing input: CD8+ T cells from PBMCs. The receptors shown here come from a human donor with multiple sclerosis. CDR3s include the opening cysteine and the closing phenylalanine or tryptophan. Fields, in order: CDR3 protein, CDR3 DNA, J gene, clone size, V gene, D gene. A D gene is named only where the DNA matches it firmly. The size entry is marked missing in some rows and otherwise reads once, few, many or a size class.

CDR3: CASSTLRDLGGEQYF; DNA: TGTGCCAGCAGTACCCTCCGGGACCTCGGAGGCGAGCAGTACTTC; J: TRBJ2-7; size: .; V: TRBV6-2/TRBV6-3; D: .
CDR3: CAWSERGGPANEQFF; DNA: TGTGCCTGGAGTGAGCGGGGGGGCCCGGCCAATGAGCAGTTCTTC; J: TRBJ2-1; size: .; V: TRBV30; D: TRBD2
CDR3: CASSQDPGLETEQYF; DNA: TGCGCCAGCAGCCAAGATCCCGGACTAGAGACCGAGCAGTACTTC; J: TRBJ2-7; size: .; V: TRBV4-1; D: TRBD2
CDR3: CASSIGRINQPQHF; DNA: TGTGCCAGTAGTATAGGAAGGATCAATCAGCCCCAGCATTTT; J: TRBJ1-5; size: .; V: TRBV19; D: .
CDR3: CASSSGGRTYNEQFF; DNA: TGTGCCAGTTCGTCCGGCGGGAGGACCTACAATGAGCAGTTCTTC; J: TRBJ2-1; size: .; V: TRBV19; D: TRBD2
CDR3: CATSDLNDPSTDTQYF; DNA: TGTGCCACCAGTGATTTGAATGATCCTAGCACAGATACGCAGTATTTT; J: TRBJ2-3; size: once; V: TRBV24-1; D: .
CDR3: CASSFQEGYNEQFF; DNA: TGTGCCAGCAGTTTCCAGGAGGGATACAATGAGCAGTTCTTC; J: TRBJ2-1; size: .; V: TRBV28; D: .
CDR3: CASSLVGRTNEKLFF; DNA: TGTGCCAGCAGCTTGGTGGGGAGAACTAATGAAAAACTGTTTTTT; J: TRBJ1-4; size: .; V: TRBV5-6; D: .
CDR3: CASSPLWTGLEQYF; DNA: TGTGCCAGCAGTCCCCTCTGGACGGGATTAGAGCAGTACTTC; J: TRBJ2-7; size: once; V: TRBV27; D: .
CDR3: CASSPDRRNTGELFF; DNA: TGTGCCAGCAGCCCCGACAGAAGGAACACCGGGGAGCTGTTTTTT; J: TRBJ2-2; size: .; V: TRBV6-6; D: .
CDR3: CASSLLSEEGTQYF; DNA: TGTGCCAGCAGTTTACTCTCGGAGGAGGGGACCCAGTACTTC; J: TRBJ2-5; size: .; V: TRBV28; D: .
CDR3: CASSQDQASGYNEQFF; DNA: TGCGCCAGCAGCCAAGATCAGGCTAGCGGGTACAATGAGCAGTTCTTC; J: TRBJ2-1; size: .; V: TRBV4-3; D: TRBD2
CDR3: CSARGVDYHASSDTQYF; DNA: TGCAGTGCTAGAGGGGTTGACTACCACGCCTCATCAGATACGCAGTATTTT; J: TRBJ2-3; size: .; V: TRBV20-1; D: .
CDR3: CASSQDVDTEAFF; DNA: TGTGCCAGCAGCCAAGATGTGGACACTGAAGCTTTCTTT; J: TRBJ1-1; size: .; V: TRBV3-1; D: .
CDR3: CASSLIVTGTYEQYF; DNA: TGCGCCAGCAGCTTGATAGTGACAGGTACCTACGAGCAGTACTTC; J: TRBJ2-7; size: medium-sized; V: TRBV5-1; D: .
CDR3: CSALGGNTEAFF; DNA: TGCAGCGCCCTGGGGGGGAACACTGAAGCTTTCTTT; J: TRBJ1-1; size: .; V: TRBV29-1; D: .
CDR3: CASSPRVRTYEQYF; DNA: TGCGCCAGCAGCCCCCGTGTGAGGACCTACGAGCAGTACTTC; J: TRBJ2-7; size: .; V: TRBV5-1; D: .
CDR3: CASSSLLGGTEAFF; DNA: TGTGCCAGCAGCAGCCTTCTAGGGGGTACTGAAGCTTTCTTT; J: TRBJ1-1; size: .; V: TRBV11-2; D: .